This record covers a single T cell receptor beta chain. This specimen comes from a study of blood T cell repertoires in COVID-19. Overall study context: Material from acute and convalescent COVID-19 was sourced from the United States, Italy and Spain. T cells, B-cell-depleted T cells, or PBMCs provided the cDNA or gDNA that served as material.

Under the authors' procedure: It was from reference gene primer amplification that nucleated cell counts were estimated. Assay: immunoSEQ multiplex PCR; the TCRdb copy retains only in-frame clones and omits some. V and J calls and clone size are those listed in that table; D and trimming were worked out from the DNA. The sample holds 70,000 to 95,000 clones, just under 85% seen once. The CDR3 contains 15 residues. Looked up from germline, CDR1 is SNHLY and CDR2 is FYNNEI. V shed 6 bases and J 7 bases; nucleotides not matched to a gene: 11. Sequenced sample: peripheral blood. The receptor was derived from an older woman with active or convalescent COVID-19. The V gene is TRBV2, the J gene TRBJ1-5; 8 bases line up with TRBD1. The chain's CDR3 is CASRAGQGPFQPQHF. In DNA, the CDR3 is TGTGCCAGCAGAGCCGGACAGGGCCCCTTCCAGCCCCAGCATTTT.